This TCR beta chain was identified during a study of blood T cell repertoires in COVID-19. About the study: Sites in the United States, Italy and Spain provided acute and convalescent COVID-19 samples. The cDNA or gDNA used as material had been derived from T cells, B-cell-depleted T cells, or PBMCs.

V was pared by 0 bases and J by 6 bases, with 17 bases between. Germline V gives CDR1 MGHRA, CDR2 YSYEKL. This CDR3 is built from 17 residues. Source study methods: Amplification from reference gene primers served as the basis for estimated nucleated cell counts. Generated by immunoSEQ multiplex PCR, the TCRdb table keeps only in-frame clones and is missing some. The D gene and trimming were derived from the DNA, and the V and J assignments and clone size from that table. This table has 60,000 to 85,000 clones, around 88% appearing once. The chain carries TRBV4-1 and TRBJ2-2, with D perhaps TRBD1 (7 bases). The clonotype comes from a woman aged 80 or older with active or convalescent COVID-19. Material: peripheral blood. The CDR3 DNA follows: TGCGCCAGCAGCCAAGATTGGAGGGGGCGCTTGCCCGGGGAGCTGTTTTTT. It specifies CASSQDWRGRLPGELFF.